Listed here are 17 T cell receptor beta chains from one sample, sequenced in a study of shared clonotypes between healthy human individuals. Clones were read by immunoSEQ multiplex PCR, and TCRdb kept only the in-frame ones, dropping some. Among 550,000 to 600,000 clones, around 80% were seen once, and the ten largest hold 12%. The sample consisted of PBMCs. The source of these receptors is a middle-aged woman in good health. Some clones in this sample may be carry-over from other donors' samples.

The CDR3, as DNA: TGTGCCAGCACCCGCAGCAATACGCAGTATTTT. Its translation: CASTRSNTQYF. This chain uses TRBV6-6 with TRBJ2-3; D is unresolved. This CDR3 comprises 11 residues. Per the germline V gene, CDR1 is MNHNY and CDR2 is SVGAGI (reference sequence). Trimming took 7 bases from V and 7 from J, leaving 9 bases between them.

This clone has more than one count but fewer than ten. J is TRBJ1-1 and V is TRBV28; no reliable D call. Germline loops: CDR1 MDHEN, CDR2 SYDVKM. The CDR3 sequence is 14 residues long. Between the trimmed V and J ends, which lost 6 bases and 0 bases, there was a span of 11 bases. The CDR3 region has the DNA TGTGCCAGCAGCTTCAGAGCAGTGAACACTGAAGCTTTCTTT. As protein: CASSFRAVNTEAFF.

J is TRBJ2-1 and V is TRBV9; 12 positions agree with TRBD2. Germline values: CDR1 SGDLS, CDR2 YYNGEE. J gave up 5 bases and V 3 bases, and 3 bases lay outside the gene matches. CDR3 length: 15 residues. CDR3 in amino acids: CASSAGLAGNNEQFF. The CDR3 nucleotides are TGTGCCAGCAGCGCCGGACTAGCGGGGAACAATGAGCAGTTCTTC.

Concerning this clone itself: A far larger clone is one nucleotide away, so this likely arose from a read error. Other DNA sequences in the sample encode the same CDR3. This rearrangement joins TRBV21-1 to TRBJ1-5. TRBV21-1 is reported as a pseudogene. The CDR3 totals 16 residues. The DNA of the CDR3 is TGTGCCAGCAGCTCTCCGGGACCTAATAGTAATCAGCCCCAGCATTTT. This codes for CASSSPGPNSNQPQHF.

The CDR3 region has the DNA TGTGCCACTAAACGGGAATTCGAAGAGACCCAGTACTTC. Translating gives CATKREFEETQYF. This sequence joins TRBV28 and TRBJ2-5; perhaps TRBD2 as D (5 bases). V lost 10 bases and J 3 bases, leaving 15 bases between the germline ends. Germline CDR1 is MDHEN and CDR2 is SYDVKM. The CDR3 spans 13 residues.

The V gene is TRBV10-2, the J gene TRBJ2-7; D ambiguous. The V end lost 3 bases, the J end lost 7 bases, and 10 bases lay between the germline ends. The CDR3 contains 12 residues. Germline assignment: CDR1 WSHSY and CDR2 SAAADI. In DNA form, the CDR3 reads TGCGCCAGCAGTGAAGAGTTTGAGGAGCAGTACTTC. Amino acid sequence: CASSEEFEEQYF.

Points on this clone: A far larger clone is just one base off, so this is likely a read error. This specimen includes other DNA sequences encoding the same CDR3. This chain uses TRBV5-1 with TRBJ1-1; TRBD1 agrees at 7 bases. V was clipped by 4 bases and J by 4 bases; unmatched bases: 13. Germline CDR1 is SGHRS and CDR2 is YFSETQ. CDR3 length: 16 residues. The CDR3 sequence is CASSIQGKEAGTEAFF. The CDR3 DNA sequence: TGCGCCAGCAGCATACAGGGGAAGGAGGCGGGCACTGAAGCTTTCTTT.

The rearrangement joins TRBV6-1 to TRBJ2-3; D is uncertain. The CDR3 spans 14 residues. The V gene's germline CDR1 is MNHNS and CDR2 SASEGT. Trimming removed 7 bases at V and 2 bases at J, with 13 bases between. CDR3 in amino acids: CASTRVSITDTQYF. The CDR3 nucleotides are TGTGCCAGCACCCGCGTCTCCATCACAGATACGCAGTATTTT.

In nucleotides, the CDR3 is TGCAGCGTTGCTGAGACAGGGGGCTTTGAAGCTTTCTTT. Amino acids: CSVAETGGFEAFF. The chain employs TRBV29-1 and TRBJ1-1; 10 nucleotides agree with TRBD1. V shed 4 bases, J shed 7 bases, and the junction held 6 bases outside the gene matches. The CDR3 has 13 amino acids. Germline CDR1 is SQVTM and CDR2 is ANQGSEA. The full variable domain, with the rest looked up from reference TRBV29-1 and TRBJ1-1, is SAVISQKPSRDICQRGTSLTIQCQVDSQVTMMFWYRQQPGQSLTLIATANQGSEATYESGFVIDKFPISRPNLTFSTLTVSNMSPEDSSIYLCSVAETGGFEAFFGQGTRLTVV.

This sequence joins TRBV27 and TRBJ1-1; D unresolved. Trimming cost V 0 bases and J 3 bases, with 11 bases left between them. CDR1 and CDR2 from the germline V gene are MNHEY and SMNVEV (reference sequence). The CDR3 covers 15 residues. The CDR3 spells CASSLSGHGDTEAFF. For the CDR3, the DNA is TGTGCCAGCAGTTTATCTGGCCACGGGGACACTGAAGCTTTCTTT.

The chain links TRBV27 to TRBJ2-7; TRBD1 matches at 7 bases. Germline CDR1 and CDR2: MNHEY and SMNVEV (reference sequence). The CDR3 is made up of 15 amino acids. V shed 8 bases, J shed 0 bases, and the junction held 10 bases outside the gene matches. The CDR3 DNA reads TGTGCCAGCCGACAGGGACAAAGTCACTCCTACGAGCAGTACTTC. This sequence encodes CASRQGQSHSYEQYF.

About this clone itself: This is likely an artifact of a read error, given a far larger clone one base away. The J gene is TRBJ1-4, the V gene TRBV11-2, with D unresolved. The CDR3 spans 12 residues. Trimming removed 2 bases at V and 12 bases at J, with 10 bases between. Germline lookup yields CDR1 SGHAT and CDR2 FQNNGV. CDR3 DNA: TGTGCCAGCAGCTTATGGAGGGAAGAACTGTTTTTT. The encoded protein is CASSLWREELFF.

In regard to this clone: The sample carries other DNA sequences with the same CDR3. This sequence joins TRBV10-3 and TRBJ1-1; D gene ambiguous. V gave up 3 bases and J gave up 1 base, with 3 bases separating them. Germline-derived CDR1 and CDR2 are ENHRY and SYGVKD. There are 12 residues in the CDR3. CDR3 DNA sequence: TGTGCCATCAGTGACTGGAACACTGAAGCTTTCTTT. Protein sequence: CAISDWNTEAFF.

V gene TRBV10-3 combines with J gene TRBJ2-4; TRBD2 aligns across 12 bases. Trimming at V came to 2 bases and at J to 4 bases, leaving 12 bases not matched to a gene. Germline CDR1 ENHRY, CDR2 SYGVKD. The CDR3 extends over 19 amino acids. DNA of the CDR3: TGTGCCATCAGTGAGGGGGCAGTAGGACTAGCGGGATCTAAAAACATTCAGTACTTC. Translated: CAISEGAVGLAGSKNIQYF.

This chain joins TRBV6-4 and TRBJ1-2; 12 nucleotides match TRBD1. This CDR3 is 17 amino acids long. Germline V gene lookup returns CDR1 MRHNA and CDR2 SNTAGT. V lost 0 bases and J lost 1; bases outside the gene matches: 3. CDR3 bases: TGTGCCAGCAGTGACTCCCGGGACAGGGGGCTTAACTATGGCTACACCTTC. Protein product: CASSDSRDRGLNYGYTF.

The genes are TRBV6-1 and TRBJ1-2; TRBD1 agrees at 10 bases. Unmatched junction bases numbered 8, after V lost 5 bases and J lost 5 bases. The CDR3 is made up of 15 amino acids. Germline-derived CDR1 and CDR2 are MNHNS and SASEGT. CDR3 region: CASSLRTGGGYGYTF. The CDR3 DNA is TGTGCCAGCAGTCTCCGGACAGGGGGGGGATATGGCTACACCTTC.

The rearrangement links TRBV28 to TRBJ2-1; maybe TRBD2 (7 bases). Germline-derived CDR1 and CDR2 are MDHEN and SYDVKM. Between the trimmed V and J ends, which lost 3 bases and 10 bases, there was a span of 19 bases. This CDR3 region has 15 residues. This CDR3 is CASSLGGAQQGEQFF. The DNA for the CDR3 is TGTGCCAGCAGTTTGGGGGGGGCCCAACAAGGGGAGCAGTTCTTC.